The 21 T cell receptor beta chains in this list originate from one sample, sequenced in a study of siplizumab effects on memory and regulatory T cells. Produced via immunoSEQ multiplex PCR; TCRdb's table is partial and in-frame only. The sample gives tens of thousands of clones, roughly 97% of which show up once; 0.025% to 0.035% is in the top ten. The sequenced sample consisted of naive CD4+ T cells sorted from blood. These receptors came from a human donor in good health.

J is TRBJ1-5 and V is TRBV5-1; 7 bases are a match to TRBD1. V dropped 6 bases and J dropped 4; count of bases not matched to a gene: 10. This CDR3 contains 15 residues. Germline V lookup: CDR1 SGHRS, CDR2 YFSETQ. The CDR3 sequence is CASTPGGTDNQPQHF. The CDR3 coding sequence is TGCGCCAGCACCCCGGGCGGGACAGATAATCAGCCCCAGCATTTT. Full variable domain (remainder filled in from reference TRBV5-1 and TRBJ1-5): KAGVTQTPRYLIKTRGQQVTLSCSPISGHRSVSWYQQTPGQGLQFLFEYFSETQRNKGNFPGRFSGRQFSNSRSEMNVSTLELGDSALYLCASTPGGTDNQPQHFGDGTRLSIL.

This clone was observed once. This rearrangement joins TRBV28 to TRBJ1-2; 9 bases are shared with TRBD1. This CDR3 region has 13 residues. Trimming at V came to 6 bases and at J to 8 bases, leaving 7 bases not matched to a gene. Germline V gene lookup returns CDR1 MDHEN and CDR2 SYDVKM. This chain's CDR3 is CASRQGTGQGYTF. The CDR3 nucleotides are TGTGCCAGCAGACAAGGGACAGGGCAAGGCTACACCTTC.

This chain's CDR3 is CASSLYRSSYEQYF. In nucleotides, the CDR3 is TGCGCCAGCAGCCTGTACAGGAGCTCCTACGAGCAGTACTTC. This chain links TRBV4-1 with TRBJ2-7, with D perhaps matching TRBD1 (5 bases). Trimming took off 4 bases at V and 0 bases at J, with 10 bases between the two ends. The CDR3 covers 14 residues. Germline values: CDR1 MGHRA, CDR2 YSYEKL.

The J gene is TRBJ1-3, the V gene TRBV21-1. TRBV21-1 is a recognized pseudogene. The CDR3 loop spans 15 amino acids. The CDR3 DNA reads TGTGCCAGCAGCAACGACCCCGGGACGGGGTACACCATATATTTT. As protein: CASSNDPGTGYTIYF.

The genes are TRBV9 and TRBJ2-3; TRBD2 matches at 7 bases. Germline CDR1 and CDR2: SGDLS and YYNGEE. V was clipped by 4 bases and J by 2 bases; unmatched bases: 4. There are 14 residues in the CDR3. CDR3 region: CASSPTSVTDTQYF. CDR3 DNA sequence: TGTGCCAGCAGCCCTACTAGCGTCACAGATACGCAGTATTTT. The variable domain in full, with the rest retrieved from reference TRBV9 and TRBJ2-3, is DSGVTQTPKHLITATGQRVTLRCSPRSGDLSVYWYQQSLDQGLQFLIQYYNGEERAKGNILERFSAQQFPDLHSELNLSSLELGDSALYFCASSPTSVTDTQYFGPGTRLTVL.

The rearrangement uses TRBV27 and TRBJ2-2; TRBD1 agrees at 8 bases. V lost 2 bases and J lost 5; bases outside the gene matches: 1. The CDR3 length is 14 residues. Germline-derived CDR1 and CDR2 are MNHEY and SMNVEV (reference sequence). The DNA for the CDR3 is TGTGCCAGCAGTTTAAGGACAGGGACCGGGGAGCTGTTTTTT. Its translation: CASSLRTGTGELFF.

V usage is TRBV19 and J usage is TRBJ1-2, with unresolved D. Germline V lookup: CDR1 LNHDA, CDR2 SQIVND (reference sequence). The CDR3 has 16 residues. The ends were cut back, 0 bases at V and 8 bases at J, with 19 bases in the middle. CDR3 loop: CASSIEGQATLRGYTF. CDR3 nucleotide sequence: TGTGCCAGTAGTATAGAGGGTCAGGCCACCCTCCGGGGCTACACCTTC.

CDR3 DNA sequence: TGTGCCAGCAGCGCGGGACCAAACAATGAGCAGTTCTTC. It is translated as CASSAGPNNEQFF. The rearrangement joins TRBV9 to TRBJ2-1; possibly TRBD1 or TRBD2 for D (5 bases each). Trimming pared 3 bases from V and 5 bases from J, leaving 9 bases between. The CDR3 extends over 13 amino acids. Germline-derived CDR1 and CDR2 are SGDLS and YYNGEE.

The CDR3 here is CASRGALNYGYTF. The CDR3, as DNA: TGTGCCAGTCGTGGGGCATTGAACTATGGCTACACCTTC. The chain couples TRBV7-2 to TRBJ1-2; a possible D gene is TRBD1 (5 bases). The CDR3 spans 13 residues. V lost 9 bases, J lost 2 bases, and 13 bases lay in between. Germline loops: CDR1 SGHTA, CDR2 FQGNSA.

The chain is built from TRBV6-1 and TRBJ1-2; unclear D gene. Trimming took off 2 bases at V and 5 bases at J, with 15 bases between the two ends. Germline CDR1 reads MNHNS; CDR2 reads SASEGT. This CDR3 is built from 15 residues. The CDR3 DNA is TGTGCCAGCAGTGAACGGAACAGCCGAACTTATGGCTACACCTTC. This codes for CASSERNSRTYGYTF.

This chain uses TRBV7-2 with TRBJ1-2, with TRBD1 identical over 12 bases. Germline V gene data show CDR1 as SGHTA and CDR2 as FQGNSA. The CDR3 covers 17 residues. Trimming at V came to 5 bases and at J to 8 bases, leaving 15 bases not matched to a gene. CDR3 bases: TGTGCCAGCAGCGTCCGGGACAGGGGGCCCCGGAGAGGAGGCTACACCTTC. It encodes CASSVRDRGPRRGGYTF.

The genes are TRBV5-6 and TRBJ1-2; 7 bases fit TRBD1. Germline CDR1 reads SGHDT; CDR2 reads YYEEEE. This CDR3 region has 14 residues. The J segment lost 1 base and the V segment lost 4 bases, leaving 4 bases of the junction unmatched. The CDR3 DNA is TGTGCCAGCAGCCCCGACAGGGATAACTATGGCTACACCTTC. Its protein product is CASSPDRDNYGYTF.

The chain couples TRBV11-2 to TRBJ1-2; D is unresolved. This CDR3 has 15 amino acids. V dropped 1 base and J dropped 0 bases, with 9 bases sitting between them. Per germline, CDR1 SGHAT and CDR2 FQNNGV. CDR3 sequence: CASSLGQSTNYGYTF. CDR3 in DNA: TGTGCCAGCAGCTTAGGGCAGAGTACTAACTATGGCTACACCTTC.

This rearrangement joins TRBV2 to TRBJ2-2; weak D call: TRBD2 (5 bases). CDR1 SNHLY and CDR2 FYNNEI come from the germline V gene. V was shortened by 1 base and J by 6 bases, with 9 bases between the two germline ends. The CDR3 is 14 amino acids. CDR3 nucleotides: TGTGCCAGCAGTGAAGAATTCGGGGCCGGGGAGCTGTTTTTT. It codes for CASSEEFGAGELFF.

The genes are TRBV10-2 and TRBJ2-1; the D gene is possibly TRBD1 (5 bases). Deletions cut 0 bases from V and 8 bases from J, with 11 bases between. This CDR3 is 14 amino acids long. CDR1 is WSHSY and CDR2 is SAAADI in the germline V gene. CDR3 nucleotides: TGCGCCAGCAGTGAGTCGGGGCGTAGCCATGAGCAGTTCTTC. Translation gives CASSESGRSHEQFF.

The count of this clone is one. The DNA for the CDR3 is TGTGCCAGCGGCGTCGAGACCCAGTACTTC. It codes for CASGVETQYF. The rearrangement uses TRBV6-5 and TRBJ2-5; the D is unclear. Germline V gene lookup returns CDR1 MNHEY and CDR2 SVGAGI. The length of the CDR3 is 10 residues. V dropped 8 bases and J dropped 5 bases, with 6 bases sitting between them.

The chain joins TRBV27 to TRBJ2-3; D call uncertain. This CDR3 has 14 amino acids. The V gene's germline CDR1 is MNHEY and CDR2 SMNVEV (reference sequence). Trimming cost V 6 bases and J 2 bases, with 12 bases left between them. CDR3 in DNA: TGTGCCAGCAGGCCAAGGGTAGACACAGATACGCAGTATTTT. Amino acid sequence: CASRPRVDTDTQYF.

The chain recombines TRBV5-4 with TRBJ1-2, with 7 bases identical to TRBD1. The CDR3 loop spans 15 amino acids. Per the germline V gene, CDR1 is SGHNT and CDR2 is YYREEE (reference sequence). J gave up 4 bases and V 0 bases, and 6 bases lay outside the gene matches. CDR3 residues: CASSLVDRVTYGYTF. The DNA for the CDR3 is TGTGCCAGCAGCTTGGTTGACAGGGTAACCTATGGCTACACCTTC.

This chain joins TRBV6-4 and TRBJ1-4, with D perhaps matching TRBD1 (6 bases). Per the germline V gene, CDR1 is MRHNA and CDR2 is SNTAGT. This CDR3 is 14 amino acids long. Trimming removed 3 bases from V and 3 bases from J, with 8 bases in between. CDR3 bases: TGTGCCAGCAGTGAGGGGGCGGCTAATGAAAAACTGTTTTTT. It is translated as CASSEGAANEKLFF.

The rearrangement uses TRBV10-3 and TRBJ1-6; D remains unclear. The length of the CDR3 is 16 residues. V was cut by 0 bases and J by 5 bases, with 11 bases left in between. The germline gives CDR1 ENHRY, CDR2 SYGVKD. The CDR3 bases are TGTGCCATCAGTGAGTCGATTGGAGGGAATAATTCACCCCTCCACTTT. It specifies CAISESIGGNNSPLHF.

The chain uses TRBV4-2 and TRBJ2-1, with 10 bases aligning to TRBD2. V lost 0 bases and J lost 6; bases outside the gene matches: 5. The germline gives CDR1 LGHNA, CDR2 YNFKEQ. The CDR3 has 16 amino acids. The CDR3 reads CASSQDPSGGRNEQFF. The CDR3 DNA reads TGTGCCAGCAGCCAAGACCCTAGCGGGGGCCGCAATGAGCAGTTCTTC.